A selection of T cell receptor beta chains follows, all from one sample in a study of immune evolution from preneoplasia to lung adenocarcinoma. Using immunoSEQ multiplex PCR, the repertoire was profiled, and TCRdb retains in-frame clones only, with some absent. The data contain around 5,000 clones, around 90% of them singletons. Input material: FFPE invasive lung adenocarcinoma tissue. All receptors come from a person aged 50-59 years with lung adenocarcinoma. The CDR3 runs from the conserved cysteine through the conserved F or W. D genes are given only for firm matches. Expanded clones are given a class, and other clones once, few, many or no size at all.

J gene	V gene	D gene	clone size	CDR3 protein	CDR3 DNA
TRBJ2-3	TRBV18	-	-	CASSPSGVSDTQYF	TGTGCCAGCTCACCTTCCGGGGTGTCAGATACGCAGTATTTT
TRBJ2-7	TRBV18	TRBD1	-	CASSPKSGTGMNEQYF	TGTGCCAGCTCTCCGAAATCCGGGACAGGGATGAACGAGCAGTACTTC
TRBJ2-2	TRBV5-6	-	-	CASSLGTQNTGELFF	TGTGCCAGCAGCCTGGGGACACAGAACACCGGGGAGCTGTTTTTT
TRBJ1-5	TRBV28	-	-	CASSLLGQGPNWGIYSNQPQHF	TGTGCCAGCAGTTTACTTGGACAAGGACCTAATTGGGGGATATATAGCAATCAGCCCCAGCATTTT
TRBJ2-2	TRBV30	-	-	CAWSVLGMGELFF	TGTGCCTGGAGCGTTTTGGGGATGGGGGAGCTGTTTTTT
TRBJ2-3	TRBV29-1	-	-	CSVVGSANLGNTQYF	TGCAGCGTTGTGGGGTCAGCGAACCTCGGCAATACGCAGTATTTT
TRBJ1-1	TRBV5-4	-	-	CASSFQGEAFF	TGTGCCAGCAGCTTCCAAGGTGAAGCTTTCTTT
TRBJ1-1	TRBV30	TRBD1	once	CAWGTGQGYTEAFF	TGTGCCTGGGGCACAGGACAGGGGTATACTGAAGCTTTCTTT
TRBJ1-5	TRBV5-6	-	-	CASSLAIEGEFQPQHF	TGTGCCAGCAGCTTGGCAATTGAGGGGGAATTTCAGCCCCAGCATTTT
TRBJ2-3	TRBV1	-	-	CTSSQDGGGVGTDTQYF	TGCACCAGCAGCCAAGATGGCGGCGGGGTGGGTACAGATACGCAGTATTTT